This TCR beta chain emerged from a study of identical twins. Study-wide results and limits: The study found weaker excess twin sharing in beta out-of-frame sequences.

As concerns this clonotype: No antigen is known for it. Since a much larger clone is just one base distant, this may be a read error.

TCRdb analysed the 5' RACE reads with MiXCR anew, one entry per CDR3 protein. The data contain about 480,000 distinct CDR3 sequences, 14% of them singletons. These data were likewise used in another study, on yellow fever vaccine responses in identical twins.

This receptor was obtained from a woman between 18 and 29 years old in good health. What was sequenced was CD4+ T cells sorted from blood.

The DNA of the CDR3 is TGCGCCAGCAGCTTGTCAGGGGCAAACATTGAAGCTTTCTTT. As protein: CASSLSGANIEAFF. The chain carries TRBV5-1 and TRBJ1-1; tentatively, D is TRBD1 (6 bases). The CDR3 is 14 amino acids. Germline assignment: CDR1 SGHRS and CDR2 YFSETQ.